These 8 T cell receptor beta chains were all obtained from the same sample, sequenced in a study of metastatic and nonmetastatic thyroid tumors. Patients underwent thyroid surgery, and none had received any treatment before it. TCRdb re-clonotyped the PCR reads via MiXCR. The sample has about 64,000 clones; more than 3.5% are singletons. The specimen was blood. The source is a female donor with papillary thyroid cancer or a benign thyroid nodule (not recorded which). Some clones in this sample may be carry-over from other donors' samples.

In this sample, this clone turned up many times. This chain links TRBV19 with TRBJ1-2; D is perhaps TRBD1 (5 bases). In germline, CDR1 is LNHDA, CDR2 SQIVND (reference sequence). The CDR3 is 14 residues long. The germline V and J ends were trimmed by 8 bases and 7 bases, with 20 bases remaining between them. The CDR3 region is CASRPSGGVAGYTF. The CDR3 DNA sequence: TGTGCCAGTCGCCCCTCGGGGGGGGTGGCTGGCTACACCTTC.

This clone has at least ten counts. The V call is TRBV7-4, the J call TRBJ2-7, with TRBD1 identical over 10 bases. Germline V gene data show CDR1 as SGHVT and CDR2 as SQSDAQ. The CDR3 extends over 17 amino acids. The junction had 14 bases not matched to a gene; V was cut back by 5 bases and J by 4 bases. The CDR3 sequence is CASSPLPGQGSIYEQYF. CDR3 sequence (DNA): TGTGCCAGCAGCCCGCTCCCGGGACAGGGGTCGATATACGAGCAGTACTTC.

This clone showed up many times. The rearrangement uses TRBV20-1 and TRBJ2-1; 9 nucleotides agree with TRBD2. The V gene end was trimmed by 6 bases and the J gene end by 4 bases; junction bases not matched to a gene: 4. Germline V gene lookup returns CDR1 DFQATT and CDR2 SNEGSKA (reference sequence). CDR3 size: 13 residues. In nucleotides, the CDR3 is TGCAGTGCCGGACTAGCGACGTACAATGAGCAGTTCTTC. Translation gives CSAGLATYNEQFF.

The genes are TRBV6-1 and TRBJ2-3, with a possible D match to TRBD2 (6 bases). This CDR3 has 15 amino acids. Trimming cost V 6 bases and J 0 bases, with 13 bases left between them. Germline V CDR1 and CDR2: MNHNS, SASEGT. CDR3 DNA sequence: TGTGCCAGCAGGGCCCGGGCGGGGAGCACAGATACGCAGTATTTT. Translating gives CASRARAGSTDTQYF.

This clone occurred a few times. The CDR3 region has the DNA TGTGCCAGCACCCTGGGGGCCGGGAATTCACCCCTCCACTTT. It specifies CASTLGAGNSPLHF. The chain combines TRBV12-3 or TRBV12-4 with TRBJ1-6; possibly TRBD1 for D (6 bases). The CDR3 runs 14 residues. V lost 7 bases and J lost 7, with 14 bases in between.

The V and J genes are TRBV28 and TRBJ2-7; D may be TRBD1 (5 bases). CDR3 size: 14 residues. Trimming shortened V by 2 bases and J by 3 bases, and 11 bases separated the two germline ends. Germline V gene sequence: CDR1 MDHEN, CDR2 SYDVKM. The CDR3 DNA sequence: TGTGCCAGCAGTTTAATCCCAGGGTTCTACGAGCAGTACTTC. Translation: CASSLIPGFYEQYF. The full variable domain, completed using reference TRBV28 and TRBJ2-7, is DVKVTQSSRYLVKRTGEKVFLECVQDMDHENMFWYRQDPGLGLRLIYFSYDVKMKEKGDIPEGYSVSREKKERFSLILESASTNQTSMYLCASSLIPGFYEQYFGPGTRLTVT.

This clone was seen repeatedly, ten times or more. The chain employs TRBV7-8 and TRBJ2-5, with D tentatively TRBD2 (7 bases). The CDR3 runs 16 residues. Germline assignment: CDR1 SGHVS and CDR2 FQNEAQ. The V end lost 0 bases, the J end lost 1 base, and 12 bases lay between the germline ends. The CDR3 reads CASSLAARGGQETQYF. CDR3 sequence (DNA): TGTGCCAGCAGCTTAGCGGCGAGGGGGGGCCAAGAGACCCAGTACTTC.

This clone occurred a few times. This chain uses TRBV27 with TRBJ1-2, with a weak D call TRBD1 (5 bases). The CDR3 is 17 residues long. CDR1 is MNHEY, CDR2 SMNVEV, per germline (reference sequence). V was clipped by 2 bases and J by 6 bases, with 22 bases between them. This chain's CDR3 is CASSLVLEAGFMDGYTF. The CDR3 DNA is TGTGCCAGCAGTTTAGTCCTCGAGGCAGGGTTTATGGATGGCTACACCTTC.